This TCR beta chain was identified during a study of T-cell reconstitution after alpha-beta-depleted transplantation in children. It was with unique molecular identifiers that the TCRbeta library was prepared. TCRdb re-called the PCR reads through MiXCR, storing one row per CDR3 protein. The sample contains about 610,000 distinct CDR3 sequences, 8% to 11% of which appear only once. Unmatched junction bases numbered 15, after V lost 6 bases and J lost 8 bases. CDR1 is MNHEY and CDR2 is SMNVEV in the germline V gene (reference sequence). The CDR3 contains 16 residues. The chain has TRBV27 and TRBJ1-4; 7 bases match TRBD1. The origin of this receptor is a human donor who donated a stem cell graft to a child with acute myeloid leukemia. Source: PBMCs from the stem cell graft donor, taken from the stem cell graft. DNA for the CDR3: TGTGCCAGCAGCACGAGTAACAGGGGTTTGGGAGAAAAACTGTTTTTT. Amino acids: CASSTSNRGLGEKLFF.